This T cell receptor (beta chain) appears in the sequencing data of a study of T-cell memory formation after mild COVID-19. Each CDR3 protein is one row after TCRdb ran MiXCR on the 5' RACE reads. The sample gives some 150,000 distinct CDR3 sequences, under 30% of which show up once; around 22% is in the top ten. This CDR3 has 16 amino acids. Germline V lookup: CDR1 SEHNR, CDR2 FQNEAQ (reference sequence). The junction had 6 bases not matched to a gene; V was cut back by 5 bases and J by 1 base. This receptor was identified in an adult woman who had mild COVID-19 (a few samples of this study predate the infection). Cell type and time point are not known. Specimen: PBMCs or a T cell subset sorted from them (not recorded which). The rearrangement joins TRBV7-9 to TRBJ2-2; TRBD2 matches 8 bases. The CDR3 nucleotides are TGTGCCAGCAGCACTCCGGGACTAGAGAACACCGGGGAGCTGTTTTTT. Protein sequence: CASSTPGLENTGELFF.